These 21 T cell receptor beta chains were all obtained from the same sample, sequenced in a study of T-cell memory formation after mild COVID-19. TCRdb ran MiXCR on the 5' RACE reads and lists one entry per CDR3 protein. The sample comprises 150,000 to 200,000 distinct CDR3 sequences, 16% of which are singletons, and 2% to 2.5% rests with the top ten. Sample: PBMCs or a T cell subset sorted from them (not recorded which). The source of these receptors is an adult woman who had mild COVID-19 (a few samples of this study predate the infection). Cell type and time point are not known.

Concerning this clonotype itself: At one of its ends the junction is not consistent with the germline gene, which may arise from a read error. The rearrangement joins TRBV12-3 or TRBV12-4 to TRBJ1-5, with 12 bases aligning to TRBD1. The CDR3 totals 17 residues. CDR3 sequence (DNA): TGTGCCAGCAGTCCATCCGGGACAGGGGGCGGGAATCAGACCCAGCATTTT. Protein product: CASSPSGTGGGNQTQHF.

In its sample, this clonotype ranks as medium-sized. J is TRBJ2-6 and V is TRBV7-2, with D tentatively TRBD1 (6 bases). CDR3 length equals 17 residues. The germline V gene encodes CDR1 SGHTA and CDR2 FQGNSA. V was pared by 7 bases and J by 4 bases, with 20 bases between. As DNA, the CDR3 is TGTGCCAGCATAGGGGGACAAGGCCTAAGGGGGGCCAACGTCCTGACTTTC. It translates to CASIGGQGLRGANVLTF.

The chain has TRBV12-3 or TRBV12-4 and TRBJ1-3; D ambiguous. Trimming shortened V by 6 bases and J by 4 bases, and 10 bases separated the two germline ends. The CDR3 length is 13 residues. The CDR3 bases are TGTGCCAGCAGAAGACAAGCGGGAAACACCATATATTTT. It specifies CASRRQAGNTIYF.

CDR3 coding DNA: TGTGCCAGCAGCCGTTATCGAGGACTCTACAATGAGCAGTTCTTC. The encoded protein is CASSRYRGLYNEQFF. This chain connects TRBV3-1 to TRBJ2-1; D may be TRBD2 (5 bases). Trimming cost V 4 bases and J 3 bases, with 13 bases left between them. Germline V CDR1 and CDR2: LGHDT, YNNKEL (reference sequence). The CDR3 runs to 15 residues.

The chain has TRBV5-4 and TRBJ1-5; TRBD1 might be the D (6 bases). The V gene's germline CDR1 is SGHNT and CDR2 YYREEE (reference sequence). Trimming left V 2 bases short and J 3 bases short, with 15 bases between. There are 16 residues in the CDR3. The CDR3 is CASSFSTGDNNQPQHF. The CDR3 coding sequence is TGTGCCAGCAGCTTCTCGACAGGTGATAACAATCAGCCCCAGCATTTT.

The chain is built from TRBV19 and TRBJ1-2; TRBD1 matches at 7 bases. With V trimmed by 10 bases and J by 4 bases, 6 bases remained unmatched. The CDR3 extends over 12 amino acids. Germline V gives CDR1 LNHDA, CDR2 SQIVND (reference sequence). CDR3 region: CATTGTAYGYTF. Written as DNA, the CDR3 is TGTGCCACTACCGGGACAGCCTATGGCTACACCTTC.

This clonotype was observed a few times. The chain employs TRBV5-1 and TRBJ2-1; 8 bases match TRBD1. The V segment lost 4 bases and the J segment 7 bases; nucleotides outside the gene matches: 10. In germline, CDR1 is SGHRS, CDR2 YFSETQ. This CDR3 is built from 15 residues. The CDR3 nucleotides read TGCGCCAGCAGCCGCCTCGGGACAGGTCGAAATGAGCAGTTCTTC. Protein: CASSRLGTGRNEQFF.

This chain links TRBV11-2 with TRBJ2-1; TRBD2 matches at 7 bases. The V gene's germline CDR1 is SGHAT and CDR2 FQNNGV. Trimming removed 0 bases from V and 6 bases from J; junction bases left unmatched: 5. The CDR3 runs to 15 residues. This CDR3 reads CASSLDWWGGNEQFF. For the CDR3, the DNA is TGTGCCAGCAGCTTAGACTGGTGGGGGGGCAATGAGCAGTTCTTC.

The chain carries TRBV29-1 and TRBJ2-5; TRBD1 might be the D (7 bases). This CDR3 spans 14 amino acids. V was clipped by 6 bases and J by 4 bases, with 18 bases between them. CDR1 is SQVTM and CDR2 is ANQGSEA in the germline V gene. The CDR3 sequence: CSVGPGTAGETQYF. The CDR3 DNA follows: TGCAGCGTCGGTCCGGGGACAGCGGGAGAGACCCAGTACTTC.

The V and J genes are TRBV20-1 and TRBJ1-2; tentatively, D is TRBD1 (6 bases). Germline V gene lookup returns CDR1 DFQATT and CDR2 SNEGSKA (reference sequence). The CDR3 runs to 15 residues. Trimming took off 0 bases at V and 3 bases at J, with 14 bases between the two ends. The CDR3 DNA reads TGCAGTGCTAGAGATATGGGGGCGTCGGACTATGGCTACACCTTC. Protein: CSARDMGASDYGYTF.

This sequence joins TRBV2 and TRBJ2-1; 15 nucleotides align to TRBD2. V gave up 6 bases and J gave up 1 base; unmatched junction bases: 4. The CDR3 runs to 17 residues. CDR1 is SNHLY, CDR2 FYNNEI, per germline. In nucleotides, the CDR3 is TGTGCCAGCAGGCCGGGACTAGCGGGGGGATCCTACAATGAGCAGTTCTTC. Protein sequence: CASRPGLAGGSYNEQFF.

This clonotype has just a few counts. The rearrangement uses TRBV9 and TRBJ2-1; the match to TRBD2 covers 10 bases. Germline-derived CDR1 and CDR2 are SGDLS and YYNGEE. With 3 bases clipped from V and 15 bases from J, the junction kept 6 bases outside the gene matches. The CDR3 runs 12 residues. The CDR3 loop is CASSAAGGRSFF. For the CDR3, the DNA is TGTGCCAGCAGCGCAGCGGGGGGGCGTTCGTTCTTC.

This clonotype was seen only a few times. The chain carries TRBV6-5 and TRBJ1-1; D possibly corresponds to TRBD1 (5 bases). The CDR3 has 13 amino acids. V lost 6 bases, J lost 5 bases, and 13 bases lay in between. Germline V gene data show CDR1 as MNHEY and CDR2 as SVGAGI. The CDR3: CASRGGGWTEAFF. The CDR3 coding sequence is TGTGCCAGCAGGGGGGGGGGATGGACTGAAGCTTTCTTT.

Written as DNA, the CDR3 is TGTGCCAGCAGCTTATCCAGGGAACCTTATGGAGAGCAGTTCTTC. Encoded protein: CASSLSREPYGEQFF. The chain recombines TRBV7-3 with TRBJ2-1; D may be TRBD1 (5 bases). The CDR3 length is 15 residues. Germline CDR1 and CDR2: SGHTA and FQGTGA. Trimming stripped 2 bases from V and 10 bases from J, with 18 bases between.

The V and J genes are TRBV10-3 and TRBJ2-7; 14 positions match TRBD2. V was clipped by 4 bases and J by 4 bases; unmatched bases: 6. This CDR3 is built from 16 residues. CDR1 and CDR2 from the germline V gene are ENHRY and SYGVKD. The CDR3 loop is CAISGMGLAGEYEQYF. The DNA for the CDR3 is TGTGCCATCAGTGGGATGGGACTAGCGGGAGAATACGAGCAGTACTTC.

In its sample, this clonotype was seen many times. The chain links TRBV7-9 to TRBJ2-5, with no clear D. V was pared by 0 bases and J by 1 base, with 9 bases between. The germline gives CDR1 SEHNR, CDR2 FQNEAQ (reference sequence). This CDR3 has 15 residues. CDR3 bases: TGTGCCAGCAGCTTAGCGGTCGGCAGCCAAGAGACCCAGTACTTC. It codes for CASSLAVGSQETQYF.

V usage is TRBV15 and J usage is TRBJ2-6; TRBD1 aligns across 8 bases. This CDR3 spans 17 amino acids. The V gene's germline CDR1 is LNHNV and CDR2 YYDKDF (reference sequence). The ends lost 3 bases at V and 1 base at J; junction bases unmatched: 5. CDR3 coding DNA: TGTGCCACCAGCAGCGGGGACAGGCGGTCTGGGGCCAACGTCCTGACTTTC. Protein product: CATSSGDRRSGANVLTF.

This clonotype was counted between two and nine times. V is TRBV2 and J is TRBJ2-2; D unresolved. Trimming removed 7 bases at V and 5 bases at J, with 8 bases between. This CDR3 is 12 amino acids long. Germline V lookup: CDR1 SNHLY, CDR2 FYNNEI. CDR3: CASKKRTGELFF. The CDR3 region has the DNA TGTGCCAGCAAAAAGAGAACCGGGGAGCTGTTTTTT.

This clonotype was detected a few times. The chain carries TRBV2 and TRBJ1-1; D is perhaps TRBD1 (5 bases). The V gene's germline CDR1 is SNHLY and CDR2 FYNNEI. Trimming left V 6 bases short and J 3 bases short, with 11 bases between. The CDR3 consists of 13 residues. The CDR3 spells CASSGRVDTEAFF. DNA for the CDR3: TGTGCCAGCAGCGGCAGGGTTGACACTGAAGCTTTCTTT.

CDR3 amino acids: CASRDRGHNSPLHF. The CDR3 bases are TGTGCCAGCAGGGACAGGGGGCATAATTCACCCCTCCACTTT. This sequence joins TRBV7-8 and TRBJ1-6, with 11 bases matching TRBD1. This CDR3 is 14 amino acids long. With V trimmed by 6 bases and J by 5 bases, 0 bases remained unmatched. Germline V gives CDR1 SGHVS, CDR2 FQNEAQ.

The V gene is TRBV30, the J gene TRBJ2-3; no reliable D call. The CDR3 is 12 amino acids. The ends were cut back, 5 bases at V and 3 bases at J, with 9 bases in the middle. Germline V gives CDR1 GTSNPN, CDR2 SVGIG (reference sequence). The CDR3 nucleotides read TGTGCCTGGGCCGTGGGGACAGATACGCAGTATTTT. Translation gives CAWAVGTDTQYF.